This paragraph reports one T cell receptor (beta chain). The sample is drawn from a study of blood T cell repertoires in COVID-19. Looking at the study overall: PBMCs, B-cell-depleted T cells, or T cells were the source of the cDNA or gDNA that made up the material.

Enrollees, about 18 to 89 years old, lived in approximately 24 US areas. Cohort assignment relied on participant-reported clinical history. As originally analysed: Using reference gene primer amplification, nucleated cell counts were estimated. Assay used: immunoSEQ multiplex PCR; TCRdb lists only in-frame clones, some missing. V and J calls and clone size come straight from that table; D and trimming were deduced from the DNA. The sample has fewer than 400,000 clones; approximately 88% are singletons. The length of the CDR3 is 17 residues. Germline V gene data show CDR1 as LNHDA and CDR2 as SQIVND (reference sequence). The ends were cut back, 6 bases at V and 2 bases at J, with 22 bases in the middle.

The sample taken for sequencing was PBMCs or T cells enriched from blood (not recorded which). The source is a man aged 55 to 70 who had recovered from COVID-19. This sequence joins TRBV19 and TRBJ1-1, with D perhaps matching TRBD1 (6 bases). As DNA, the CDR3 is TGTGCCAGTAGATTAAAGGGACACGGGGGGTTTAACACTGAAGCTTTCTTT. Encoded protein: CASRLKGHGGFNTEAFF. Looking up the rest from reference TRBV19 and TRBJ1-1 gives the full variable domain: DGGITQSPKYLFRKEGQNVTLSCEQNLNHDAMYWYRQDPGQGLRLIYYSQIVNDFQKGDIAEGYSVSREKKESFPLTVTSAQKNPTAFYLCASRLKGHGGFNTEAFFGQGTRLTVV.